These 24 T cell receptor beta chains were all obtained from the same sample, sequenced in a study of blood T cells in healthy people across ages. Next came a second PCR, run for about 7 to 12 cycles, which used a sample-barcoded 5' primer along with a J-beta primer mix. TCRdb reprocessed the 5' RACE reads via MiXCR and lists one record per CDR3 protein. Of fewer than 2,000,000 distinct CDR3 sequences listed, roughly two fifths are singletons. The source material was blood. All receptors come from a human donor in good health.

The chain uses TRBV2 and TRBJ2-7; 9 bases match TRBD2. Germline V gives CDR1 SNHLY, CDR2 FYNNEI. With V trimmed by 2 bases and J by 2 bases, 4 bases remained unmatched. The CDR3 runs to 15 residues. The CDR3 bases are TGTGCCAGCAGTGAACCGGGCGGGGGGGCCTACGAGCAGTACTTC. Its translation: CASSEPGGGAYEQYF.

For this clonotype: One end of the junction fails to match germline, which may point to a read error. The chain uses TRBV4-1 and TRBJ2-4, with TRBD1 identical over 9 bases. The J call is uncertain, as TRBJ2-7 better fits the DNA end. Germline V gene sequence: CDR1 MGHRA, CDR2 YSYEKL. The CDR3 covers 14 residues. The CDR3 here is CAGSVDRGSYEQYF. The CDR3 DNA sequence: TGCGCCGGCAGCGTGGACAGGGGATCATACGAGCAGTACTTC.

DNA of the CDR3: TGTGCCAGCAGTGAAAGCGAGGGTAATGAAAAACTGTTTTTT. It translates to CASSESEGNEKLFF. The rearrangement links TRBV6-1 to TRBJ1-4; D remains unclear. V lost 2 bases and J lost 4, with 8 bases in between. Germline CDR1 reads MNHNS; CDR2 reads SASEGT. The CDR3 has 14 residues.

V usage is TRBV6-2 or TRBV6-3 and J usage is TRBJ2-1; the match to TRBD2 covers 14 bases. The germline V gene has CDR1 MNHEY and CDR2 SVGEGT. V lost 6 bases and J lost 10; bases outside the gene matches: 11. There are 16 residues in the CDR3. The CDR3 nucleotides read TGTGCCAGCAGACCCGGGACTAGCGGGGGACGGTTGGAGCAGTTCTTC. Residues: CASRPGTSGGRLEQFF.

In this sample, this clonotype turned up many times. The V gene is TRBV28, the J gene TRBJ2-7; D remains unclear. The CDR3 spans 11 residues. V was trimmed by 3 bases and J by 5 bases, leaving 5 bases between them. In germline, CDR1 is MDHEN, CDR2 SYDVKM. CDR3: CASSFYHEQYF. DNA for the CDR3: TGTGCCAGCAGTTTCTACCACGAGCAGTACTTC. Based on the CDR3 plus reference TRBV28 and TRBJ2-7, the full variable domain is DVKVTQSSRYLVKRTGEKVFLECVQDMDHENMFWYRQDPGLGLRLIYFSYDVKMKEKGDIPEGYSVSREKKERFSLILESASTNQTSMYLCASSFYHEQYFGPGTRLTVT.

The chain couples TRBV4-1 to TRBJ2-2; D unresolved. With 4 bases removed from V and 4 bases from J, the gap between germline ends came to 13 bases. Germline V CDR1 and CDR2: MGHRA, YSYEKL. The CDR3 sequence is 15 residues long. CDR3 in amino acids: CASSLKGRFTGELFF. For the CDR3, the DNA is TGCGCCAGCAGCCTCAAAGGGCGCTTCACCGGGGAGCTGTTTTTT.

A word on this clonotype: Mismatch with germline at one junction end may stem from a read error. J is TRBJ2-1 and V is TRBV24-1, with TRBD1 identical over 8 bases. CDR1 KGHDR and CDR2 SFDVKD come from the germline V gene. The CDR3 runs to 14 residues. CDR3 nucleotides: TGTGCCACCAGTGATTGGACAGGGAACAATGGGCAGTTCTTC. Its protein product is CATSDWTGNNGQFF.

This clonotype was observed a few times. V is TRBV11-2 and J is TRBJ2-7, with 7 bases lining up with TRBD1. The CDR3 has 16 amino acids. Germline V gives CDR1 SGHAT, CDR2 FQNNGV. V lost 1 base to trimming and J lost 4 bases; unmatched junction nucleotides: 10. The CDR3 bases are TGTGCCAGCAGCTTAGTAGACGGGGACAGTCGTTACGAGCAGTACTTC. Translating it yields CASSLVDGDSRYEQYF.

This clonotype was detected a few times. The gene calls are TRBV9 and TRBJ2-6, with D maybe TRBD2 (6 bases). Germline V CDR1 and CDR2: SGDLS, YYNGEE. The length of the CDR3 is 20 residues. V lost 0 bases to trimming and J lost 0 bases, with 19 bases between them. CDR3 loop: CASSVERGGGMASGANVLTF. The CDR3 DNA is TGTGCCAGCAGCGTAGAGAGAGGAGGAGGGATGGCCTCTGGGGCCAACGTCCTGACTTTC.

The chain recombines TRBV5-1 with TRBJ1-1; TRBD1 aligns across 7 bases. Germline V CDR1 and CDR2: SGHRS, YFSETQ. The CDR3 spans 15 residues. V dropped 1 base and J dropped 3; count of bases not matched to a gene: 6. The CDR3 bases are TGCGCCAGCAGCTTGTCAGGGGGGGTTTACACTGAAGCTTTCTTT. It specifies CASSLSGGVYTEAFF.

This clonotype was recorded a few times. The rearrangement uses TRBV7-8 and TRBJ2-6; 7 positions match TRBD1. Trimming removed 0 bases from V and 0 bases from J; junction bases left unmatched: 5. Germline CDR1 and CDR2: SGHVS and FQNEAQ. CDR3 length: 18 residues. The CDR3 sequence: CASSLAAGGYSGANVLTF. The CDR3 DNA reads TGTGCCAGCAGCTTAGCGGCAGGGGGATACTCTGGGGCCAACGTCCTGACTTTC. The whole variable domain, remainder taken from reference TRBV7-8 and TRBJ2-6, is GAGVSQSPRYKVAKRGQDVALRCDPISGHVSLFWYQQALGQGPEFLTYFQNEAQLDKSGLPSDRFFAERPEGSVSTLKIQRTQQEDSAVYLCASSLAAGGYSGANVLTFGAGSRLTVL.

This clonotype was seen a handful of times. This sequence joins TRBV5-1 and TRBJ1-2, with D unresolved. V shed 3 bases and J shed 8 bases, with 29 bases lying between them. The CDR3 extends over 18 amino acids. Germline lookup yields CDR1 SGHRS and CDR2 YFSETQ. The CDR3 region is CASSSSLTWERGARGYTF. The DNA for the CDR3 is TGCGCCAGCAGCTCGTCTTTGACGTGGGAACGAGGTGCGAGGGGCTACACCTTC.

The sample holds a few counts of this clonotype. J is TRBJ2-7 and V is TRBV12-3 or TRBV12-4; tentative D call: TRBD1 (6 bases). This CDR3 is 14 amino acids long. Deletions cut 6 bases from V and 4 bases from J, with 16 bases between. The CDR3 DNA follows: TGTGCCAGCAGAGCTTCCGGGACATCTTACGAGCAGTACTTC. This translates into CASRASGTSYEQYF.

This clonotype was recorded a few times. This sequence joins TRBV7-2 and TRBJ2-7; D gene ambiguous. Germline V lookup: CDR1 SGHTA, CDR2 FQGNSA. The CDR3 sequence is 13 residues long. The V and J ends lost 3 bases and 7 bases respectively, with 13 bases between them. CDR3 DNA: TGTGCCAGCAGCTTCGAATCGAGTTGGGAGCAGTACTTC. Amino acids: CASSFESSWEQYF. The full variable domain, with the rest looked up from reference TRBV7-2 and TRBJ2-7, is GAGVSQSPSNKVTEKGKDVELRCDPISGHTALYWYRQSLGQGLEFLIYFQGNSAPDKSGLPSDRFSAERTGGSVSTLTIQRTQQEDSAVYLCASSFESSWEQYFGPGTRLTVT.

Of note for this clonotype: A read error may account for a junction end that differs from germline. The chain employs TRBV6-5 and TRBJ2-3; no reliable D call. The V gene's germline CDR1 is MNHEY and CDR2 SVGAGI. The CDR3 is 18 residues long. As DNA, the CDR3 is TGTGCCAGCAGTTACTCGAGTTGGACGGCAAGGAGCACAGATACGCGGTATTTT. Translation: CASSYSSWTARSTDTRYF.

This rearrangement joins TRBV9 to TRBJ2-6; D is unresolved. This CDR3 spans 19 amino acids. V was shortened by 4 bases and J by 4 bases, with 24 bases between the two germline ends. The germline V gene encodes CDR1 SGDLS and CDR2 YYNGEE. Here the CDR3 reads CASSLQIWAQSAGANVLTF. The CDR3 DNA reads as TGTGCCAGCAGCTTACAGATCTGGGCCCAAAGCGCCGGGGCCAACGTCCTGACTTTC.

This chain uses TRBV29-1 with TRBJ2-4, with D unresolved. CDR3 length: 12 residues. Per the germline V gene, CDR1 is SQVTM and CDR2 is ANQGSEA. V lost 4 bases and J 7 bases, leaving 11 bases between the germline ends. The CDR3: CSVGDPGNIQYF. DNA of the CDR3: TGCAGCGTTGGAGACCCTGGCAACATTCAGTACTTC.

This clonotype was seen a few times. This chain connects TRBV20-1 to TRBJ2-3; no definite D call. Germline V gene lookup returns CDR1 DFQATT and CDR2 SNEGSKA (reference sequence). Trimming cost V 3 bases and J 2 bases, with 9 bases left between them. The CDR3 sequence is 13 residues long. The CDR3 DNA reads as TGCAGTGCTAGGGATAGGACCACAGATACGCAGTATTTT. Its translation: CSARDRTTDTQYF.

In this sample, this clonotype turned up a few times. The chain recombines TRBV5-1 with TRBJ2-1, with D uncertain. The CDR3 has 15 residues. In germline, CDR1 is SGHRS, CDR2 YFSETQ. V was shortened by 2 bases and J by 5 bases, with 14 bases between the two germline ends. The chain's CDR3 is CASSFSGFTHNEQFF. The CDR3 region has the DNA TGCGCCAGCAGCTTTAGTGGGTTTACGCACAATGAGCAGTTCTTC.

The chain is built from TRBV29-1 and TRBJ2-7; D may be TRBD1 or TRBD2 (7 bases each). Germline lookup yields CDR1 SQVTM and CDR2 ANQGSEA. V was clipped by 4 bases and J by 2 bases, with 15 bases between them. The CDR3 runs to 14 residues. The CDR3 here is CSVAPRGGTYEQYF. The CDR3 DNA is TGCAGCGTTGCCCCCAGGGGGGGTACCTACGAGCAGTACTTC.

V usage is TRBV2 and J usage is TRBJ1-4, with D perhaps matching TRBD1 (6 bases). This CDR3 contains 15 residues. Germline V CDR1 and CDR2: SNHLY, FYNNEI. Trimming took 7 bases from V and 7 from J, leaving 19 bases between them. The CDR3 DNA sequence: TGTGCCAGCACCCCCGAACTCTTAGGGGGTGAAAAACTGTTTTTT. Translating gives CASTPELLGGEKLFF.

This rearrangement joins TRBV9 to TRBJ1-1; D is undetermined. This CDR3 region has 12 residues. Between the trimmed V and J ends, which lost 0 bases and 8 bases, there was a span of 8 bases. CDR1 is SGDLS, CDR2 YYNGEE, per germline. The CDR3 DNA follows: TGTGCCAGCAGCGTAGTCGGGAGGGAAGCTTTCTTT. Protein product: CASSVVGREAFF.

The chain employs TRBV6-5 and TRBJ1-2; a possible D gene is TRBD1 (5 bases). Germline loops: CDR1 MNHEY, CDR2 SVGAGI. V gave up 6 bases and J gave up 4 bases, with 15 bases separating them. The CDR3 is 14 residues long. CDR3 amino acids: CASSPRQSTYGYTF. CDR3 DNA sequence: TGTGCCAGCAGCCCCCGACAGAGCACCTATGGCTACACCTTC.

The sample holds a few counts of this clonotype. The chain joins TRBV29-1 to TRBJ2-7, with 11 bases identical to TRBD1. Germline V gene lookup returns CDR1 SQVTM and CDR2 ANQGSEA. The CDR3 length is 17 residues. The V segment lost 4 bases and the J segment 2 bases; nucleotides outside the gene matches: 13. The CDR3 DNA reads TGCAGCGTTGGACGGACAGGGGGCCTAGCGTCGACCTACGAGCAGTACTTC. Its translation is CSVGRTGGLASTYEQYF.